This T cell receptor beta chain was profiled in a study of Graves' ophthalmopathy and Graves' hyperthyroidism listed by TCRdb under 2018. A note on the overall study: Peripheral blood was collected at initial diagnosis, prior to any treatment. After sampling, hyperthyroidism patients received methimazole starting at 30 mg daily, and ophthalmopathy patients received high-dose intravenous methylprednisolone. The 100 discovery patients were randomly split 7:3 into training and test sets. In total, some 140 blood samples were TCR-sequenced: approximately 42 ophthalmopathy, 80 or so hyperthyroidism and some 17 hyperthyroidism-to-ophthalmopathy patients. For independent validation, a separate cohort was made up of 18 to 20 hyperthyroidism patients plus 17 patients who later progressed from hyperthyroidism to ophthalmopathy. To explore V-J signatures that separate ophthalmopathy from hyperthyroidism, a discovery set of about a hundred patients was enrolled, consisting of fewer than 45 with ophthalmopathy and roughly 57 with stable hyperthyroidism. In roughly 6 hyperthyroidism patients, T-cell repertoires of thyroid tissue and blood were compared. The study used TCR beta repertoire signatures to distinguish Graves' ophthalmopathy from Graves' hyperthyroidism and to predict progression to ophthalmopathy. Points the paper makes about the study in general: Most expanded thyroid clonotypes with a frequency above 0.001 also appeared in blood, which suggests that blood repertoires may reflect the immune response in the thyroid. Sample size was not predetermined statistically, and investigators were not blinded to group allocation. In validation, the model predicted ophthalmopathy progression with more than 70% sensitivity and roughly 72% specificity; some twelve predicted patients were CT-confirmed with GO in a median of 6.5 months. Ophthalmopathy was separated from stable hyperthyroidism by the 13-signature model with just under 90% sensitivity and about 83% specificity in cross-validation and with 80%/75% in the test set.

The V end gives up 6 bases and the J end 6 bases, leaving 8 bases in the junction not matched to a gene. The cysteine opens and the phenylalanine closes a CDR3 of 14 amino acids. Only the CDR3 DNA is retained, 42 bases long and in frame from the first base. In the germline V gene, CDR1 corresponds to ENHRY and CDR2 to SYGVKD. For repertoire sequencing, TCR beta CDR3 regions were amplified from RNA transcripts. The first round of RT-PCR was done with HTBI primers and the Qiagen OneStep RT-PCR kit, and was followed by a second round of multiplex PCR, then size selection and purification. Sequencing of the libraries was carried out on an Illumina HiSeq2000 in paired-end mode with 100 bp reads. On the study's bioinformatics: SOAPnuke was used to process the reads, throwing out any read that had adapters, had uncalled bases, had a mean Phred below 15, or lacked an exact constant-primer or identifier match. COPE v1.2.5 was used to merge the high-quality paired reads. Each unique nucleotide sequence was defined as a clonotype, and clonotypes were aligned to IMGT TRB V, D and J references with MiTCR v1.1. Only V-J combinations with frequency above 0.0001 were analysed, covering 99% to 99.2% of repertoires. For each V-J combination, a TCR clonal expansion and chaos score was defined as the ratio of F50 clonal expansion to chaos observed in the TCRdist matrix. Welch's t-statistics and random forest were used to reduce the features to about a dozen V-J combinations, which were then used as input to a naive Bayes classifier. The Morisita-Horn index was used to measure how similar the thyroid and blood repertoires were. TCRdb trimmed public reads at Q25 via fastp, called clones via MiXCR and kept in-frame beta chains. Each CDR3 protein appears once, grouped with its most common genes and DNA. The V and J calls were determined by TCRdb, not by the authors. The sample contains some 160,000 distinct CDR3 sequences, approximately 40% of them found a single time. Jointly, the top ten make up about 8.2% of the sample.

Patients with ophthalmopathy had moderately to severely active disease, with a Clinical Activity Score of 3 or more, a NOSPECS grade of 4 or more, and a disease duration of less than 3 months. Patients with other autoimmune diseases, uncontrolled infections, pregnancy or lactation were excluded from the study. Diagnosis was based on clinical symptoms, serum thyroxine, TRAb, thyroid ultrasound and orbital computed tomography. Ficoll-Paque density gradient centrifugation was used to isolate PBMCs from about 9.4 ml of fresh peripheral blood. Trizol reagent was used to extract the total RNA, and its quality was then checked on an Agilent 2100 Bioanalyzer. This clonotype was recorded at least ten times. Its antigen is currently not known. Base qualities are not recorded, but no much larger clone differs from it by a single base.

The rearrangement joined TRBV10-3 to TRBJ2-7; 10 central bases correspond to TRBD1. Material for sequencing was peripheral blood. The clonotype originates from a man under 40 with Graves' ophthalmopathy. Donor details come from another sample of the same person, matched by shared clones. The nucleotides read TGTGCCATCAGCCCGGGACAGGGGTCCGTCGAGCAGTACTTC. Its protein is CAISPGQGSVEQYF.